This T cell receptor (beta chain) derives from a study of cytomegalovirus exposure and HLA in healthy donors. With 6 bases clipped from V and 6 bases from J, the junction kept 10 bases outside the gene matches. The germline gives CDR1 LGHNA, CDR2 YSLEER. This CDR3 contains 14 residues. The donors were healthy bone marrow donors. PCR was performed using 60 Vbeta and 13 Jbeta primers. Assay: immunoSEQ multiplex PCR; the TCRdb copy retains only in-frame clones and omits some. The sample holds around 150,000 clones, 71% seen once. The material sequenced was PBMCs. This chain links TRBV4-3 with TRBJ2-5; the match to TRBD1 covers 7 bases. The receptor comes from a woman younger than 45 in good health and CMV-seronegative. Here the CDR3 DNA reads TGCGCCAGCAGTCCCGGACAGGAGGTAAAGACCCAGTACTTC. Residues: CASSPGQEVKTQYF.